Listed below are T cell receptor beta chains from one sample, sequenced in a study of blood T cell repertoires in COVID-19. Using immunoSEQ multiplex PCR, the repertoire was profiled, and TCRdb retains in-frame clones only, with some absent. The sample has approximately 72,000 clones, around nine tenths seen once; the top ten hold about an eighth. The material sequenced was peripheral blood. These TCRs come from a woman in her sixties with acute or convalescent COVID-19. Each CDR3 is given with its conserved first and last residue. D genes are given only for firm matches. A clone size is listed for some rows: how often the clone was seen (once, few, many), or a class if it is expanded.

size: .; D: .; J: TRBJ1-3; V: TRBV27; DNA: TGTGCCAGCAGACTCCAGGGGTCTGGAAACACCATATATTTT; CDR3: CASRLQGSGNTIYF
size: .; D: .; J: TRBJ1-6; V: TRBV12-3/TRBV12-4; DNA: TGTGCCAGCAGGCCAGGGAATTCACCCCTCCACTTT; CDR3: CASRPGNSPLHF
size: .; D: TRBD2; J: TRBJ2-3; V: TRBV6-4; DNA: TGTGCCAGCAGTGTAACTAGCGGGGGGCGCACAGATACGCAGTATTTT; CDR3: CASSVTSGGRTDTQYF
size: .; D: TRBD2; J: TRBJ2-3; V: TRBV5-6; DNA: TGTGCCAGCAGCACCGCTAGCGGGGGGGGTACAGATACGCAGTATTTT; CDR3: CASSTASGGGTDTQYF
size: .; D: TRBD1; J: TRBJ1-2; V: TRBV3-1/TRBV3-2; DNA: TGTGCCAGCAGCCACCTGGACAGGTCCTATGGCTACACCTTC; CDR3: CASSHLDRSYGYTF
size: .; D: TRBD1; J: TRBJ1-6; V: TRBV18; DNA: TGTGCCAGCTTCTCACTGGGACAGGGGAATTCACCCCTCCACTTT; CDR3: CASFSLGQGNSPLHF
size: .; D: TRBD2; J: TRBJ2-5; V: TRBV5-1; DNA: TGCGCCAGCAGCTTGGCCGGGAGGGTCCAAGAGACCCAGTACTTC; CDR3: CASSLAGRVQETQYF
size: few; D: TRBD1; J: TRBJ1-4; V: TRBV5-1; DNA: TGCGCCAGCAGCTCGGAAGGGACAGGGTCAACTAATGAAAAACTGTTTTTT; CDR3: CASSSEGTGSTNEKLFF
size: .; D: TRBD1; J: TRBJ2-5; V: TRBV7-9; DNA: TGTGCCAGCAGCGGGACAGCAAAAGAGACCCAGTACTTC; CDR3: CASSGTAKETQYF
size: .; D: TRBD1; J: TRBJ1-4; V: TRBV11-2; DNA: TGTGCCAGCAGCAGACAGGGCAGGGAAAAACTGTTTTTT; CDR3: CASSRQGREKLFF
size: .; D: TRBD2; J: TRBJ2-2; V: TRBV11-2; DNA: TGTGCCAGCAGCAGACTAGCGGCCGGGGAGCTGTTTTTT; CDR3: CASSRLAAGELFF
size: .; D: .; J: TRBJ1-4; V: TRBV5-1; DNA: TGCGCCAGCAGCAGAACAGGGTTTAATGAAAAACTGTTTTTT; CDR3: CASSRTGFNEKLFF
size: .; D: .; J: TRBJ1-4; V: TRBV2; DNA: TGTGCCAGCAGTCCCAGACTAGAAGAAAAACTGTTTTTT; CDR3: CASSPRLEEKLFF
size: few; D: .; J: TRBJ2-3; V: TRBV6-2/TRBV6-3; DNA: TGTGCCAGCAGTTCTAGCACAGATACGCAGTATTTT; CDR3: CASSSSTDTQYF
size: once; D: .; J: TRBJ1-2; V: TRBV12-3/TRBV12-4; DNA: TGTGCCAGCAGTCCCAGGGGCCCCTATGGCTACACCTTC; CDR3: CASSPRGPYGYTF
size: .; D: .; J: TRBJ2-2; V: TRBV3-1/TRBV3-2; DNA: TGTGCCAGCAGACTAGAGTACACCGGGGAGCTGTTTTTT; CDR3: CASRLEYTGELFF
size: .; D: TRBD1; J: TRBJ1-2; V: TRBV13; DNA: TGTGCCAGCAGCTTCGTTCGACAGGGCCCAACGCAAACTGTCTATAACTATGGCTACACCTTC; CDR3: CASSFVRQGPTQTVYNYGYTF